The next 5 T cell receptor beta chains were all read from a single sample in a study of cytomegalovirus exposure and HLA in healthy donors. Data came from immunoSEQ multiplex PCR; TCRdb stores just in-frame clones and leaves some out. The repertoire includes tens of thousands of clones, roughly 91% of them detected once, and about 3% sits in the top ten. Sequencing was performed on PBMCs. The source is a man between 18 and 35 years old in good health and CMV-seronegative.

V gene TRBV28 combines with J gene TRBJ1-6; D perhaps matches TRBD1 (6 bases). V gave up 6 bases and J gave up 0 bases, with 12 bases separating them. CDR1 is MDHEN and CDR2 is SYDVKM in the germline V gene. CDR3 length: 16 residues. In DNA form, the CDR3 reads TGTGCCAGCAGCAGGGGATCGAGCTCCTATAATTCACCCCTCCACTTT. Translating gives CASSRGSSSYNSPLHF. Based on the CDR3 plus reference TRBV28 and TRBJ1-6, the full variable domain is DVKVTQSSRYLVKRTGEKVFLECVQDMDHENMFWYRQDPGLGLRLIYFSYDVKMKEKGDIPEGYSVSREKKERFSLILESASTNQTSMYLCASSRGSSSYNSPLHFGNGTRLTVT.

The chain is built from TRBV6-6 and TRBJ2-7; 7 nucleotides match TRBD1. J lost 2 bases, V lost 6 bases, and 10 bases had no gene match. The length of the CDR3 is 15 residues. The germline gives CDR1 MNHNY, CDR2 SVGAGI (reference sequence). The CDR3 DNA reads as TGTGCCAGCAGCAGACCAGGACAGGAGGCCTACGAGCAGTACTTC. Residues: CASSRPGQEAYEQYF.

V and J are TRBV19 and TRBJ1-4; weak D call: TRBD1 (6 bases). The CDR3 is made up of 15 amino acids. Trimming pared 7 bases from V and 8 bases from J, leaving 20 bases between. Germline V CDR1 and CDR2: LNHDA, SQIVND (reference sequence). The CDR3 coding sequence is TGTGCCAGTACCGGGGACAAATGGGTAGAGGAAAAACTGTTTTTT. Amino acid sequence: CASTGDKWVEEKLFF.

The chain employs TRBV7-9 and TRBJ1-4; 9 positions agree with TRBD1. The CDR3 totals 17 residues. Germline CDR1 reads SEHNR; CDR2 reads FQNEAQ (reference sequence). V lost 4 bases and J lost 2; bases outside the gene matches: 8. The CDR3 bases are TGTGCCAGCAGCTACTCACAGGGGGCGTTGACTAATGAAAAACTGTTTTTT. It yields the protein CASSYSQGALTNEKLFF.

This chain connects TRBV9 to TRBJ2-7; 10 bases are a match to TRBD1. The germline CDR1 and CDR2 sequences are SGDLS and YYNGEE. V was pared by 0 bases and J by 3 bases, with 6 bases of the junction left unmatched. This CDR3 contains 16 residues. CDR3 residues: CASSVGGTGADYEQYF. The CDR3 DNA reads TGTGCCAGCAGCGTAGGTGGGACAGGGGCAGACTACGAGCAGTACTTC.